Listed below are T cell receptor beta chains from one sample, sequenced in a study of cytomegalovirus exposure and HLA in healthy donors. Sequencing used immunoSEQ multiplex PCR; TCRdb keeps in-frame clones, though not all of them. The data contain approximately 200,000 clones, around 79% of them singletons. The sequenced sample consisted of PBMCs. The receptors shown here come from a man aged 18-30 years in good health and CMV-seronegative. CDR3s include the opening cysteine and the closing phenylalanine or tryptophan. Fields, in order: D gene, V gene, clone size, J gene, CDR3 DNA, CDR3 protein. D genes are given only for firm matches. For some rows the clone size is stated as once, few or many, or as a class when expanded; others skip it.

>TRBD1|TRBV4-2|-|TRBJ1-4
TGTGCCAGCAGCCGAATGGAAACAGGGGGCGCAGTGGAAACTAATGAAAAACTGTTTTTT
CASSRMETGGAVETNEKLFF
>TRBD2|TRBV4-2|-|TRBJ2-5
TGTGCCAGCAGCCAAGCGGGCGGGGGGGGCTCAGAGACCCAGTACTTC
CASSQAGGGGSETQYF
>TRBD2|TRBV7-9|-|TRBJ2-1
TGTGCCAGCAGCACCGGGAGGGCATCCTACAATGAGCAGTTCTTC
CASSTGRASYNEQFF
>TRBD1|TRBV11-3|-|TRBJ1-3
TGTGCCAGCAGCTCGGACAGGGGGAACACCATATATTTT
CASSSDRGNTIYF
>-|TRBV7-9|-|TRBJ1-5
TGTGCCAGCAGCGTAGGAGAATATCAGCCCCAGCATTTT
CASSVGEYQPQHF
>-|TRBV5-4|-|TRBJ1-2
TGTGCCAGCAGCTCGGGGGGGGGATTGGACTATGGCTACACCTTC
CASSSGGGLDYGYTF
>-|TRBV6-5|-|TRBJ1-2
TGTGCCAGCAGTTACAAAGCGGGTGTGACGGGCTACACCTTC
CASSYKAGVTGYTF
>-|TRBV7-9|-|TRBJ2-7
TGTGCCAGCAGCTTGTCAGAGGGCTACTACGAGCAGTACTTC
CASSLSEGYYEQYF
>-|TRBV29-1|-|TRBJ2-7
TGCAGCGTAGGACAGCAATCCTACGAGCAGTACTTC
CSVGQQSYEQYF
>-|TRBV5-6|-|TRBJ2-7
TGTGCCAGCAATGGGGCCTCCTACGAGCAGTACTTC
CASNGASYEQYF
>-|TRBV14|-|TRBJ1-2
TGTGCCAGCAGCCAAGATTCGTGGCAGGGATATAACTATGGCTACACCTTC
CASSQDSWQGYNYGYTF
>-|TRBV9|-|TRBJ2-2
TGTGCCGGCAGCGTAGTTAGTGAGCAGGGCACCGGGGAGCTGTTTTTT
CAGSVVSEQGTGELFF
>-|TRBV6-5|few|TRBJ1-4
TGTGCCAGCAGTTATAATCAGGGGATGGTCGGAGAAAAACTGTTTTTT
CASSYNQGMVGEKLFF
>-|TRBV11-2|-|TRBJ1-3
TGTGCCAGCAGCTTGCGGACAGTCTCGCTCTCTGGAAACACCATATATTTT
CASSLRTVSLSGNTIYF
>-|TRBV5-4|-|TRBJ2-7
TGTGCCAGCGGCTTTCCGGGGGAGAGCGAGCAGTACTTC
CASGFPGESEQYF
>-|TRBV30|-|TRBJ1-1
TGTGCCTGGAGTGTTATGGGCCCCTACACTGAAGCTTTCTTT
CAWSVMGPYTEAFF
>TRBD1|TRBV28|-|TRBJ2-3
TGTGCCAGCAGTTCAGGGGGCGGCACAGATACGCAGTATTTT
CASSSGGGTDTQYF
>-|TRBV7-9|-|TRBJ1-5
TGTGCCAGCAGCCTATCGGGACTGACTAATCAGCGCCAGCATTTT
CASSLSGLTNQRQHF
>TRBD1|TRBV30|-|TRBJ1-6
TGTGCCTGGAATTCGTTACAGGGGAATTCACCCCTCCACTTT
CAWNSLQGNSPLHF
>TRBD2|TRBV11-1|-|TRBJ2-1
TGTGCCAGCAGCTTTACTAGCGGGAGGACTACATACAATGAGCAGTTCTTC
CASSFTSGRTTYNEQFF
>TRBD2|TRBV19|-|TRBJ2-5
TGTGCCAGTAGTATTCGACTAGCGGGAGGAGGGTACCAAGAGACCCAGTACTTC
CASSIRLAGGGYQETQYF
>TRBD1|TRBV29-1|-|TRBJ2-7
TGCAGCGTCGCCGGGACAGGGGACTACGAGCAGTACTTC
CSVAGTGDYEQYF
>TRBD2|TRBV4-2|-|TRBJ2-3
TGTGCCAGCAGCCTAGGAAGCGGGGAGACAGATACGCAGTATTTT
CASSLGSGETDTQYF